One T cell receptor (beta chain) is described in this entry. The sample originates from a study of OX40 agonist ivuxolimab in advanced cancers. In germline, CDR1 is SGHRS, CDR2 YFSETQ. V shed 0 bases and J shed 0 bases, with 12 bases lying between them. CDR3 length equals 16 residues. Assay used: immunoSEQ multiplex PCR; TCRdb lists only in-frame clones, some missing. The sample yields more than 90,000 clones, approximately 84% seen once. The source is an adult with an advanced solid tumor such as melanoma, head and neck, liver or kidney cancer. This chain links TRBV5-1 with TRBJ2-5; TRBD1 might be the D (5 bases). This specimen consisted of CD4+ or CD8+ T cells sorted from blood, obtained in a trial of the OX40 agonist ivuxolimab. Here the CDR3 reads CASSLEGSSYQETQYF. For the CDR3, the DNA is TGCGCCAGCAGCTTGGAGGGGTCCTCGTACCAAGAGACCCAGTACTTC.